These 20 T cell receptor beta chains were all obtained from the same sample, sequenced in a study of T cells in women clearing cervical HPV infection. Profiled with immunoSEQ multiplex PCR; TCRdb holds only in-frame clones, not every one. The sample has around 29,000 clones. Sequencing input: blood buffy coat. The receptors here all came from a woman between 18 and 70 years old with a cervical HPV16 infection that either progressed to CIN3+ or cleared (not recorded which).

The DNA read from the CDR3 is TGTGCCTGGGGAGGGGCTGGAAACACC. Translating gives CAWGGAGNT. The full CDR3 reads CAWGGAGNTIYF. The J gene is TRBJ1-3, the V gene TRBV30, with D perhaps matching TRBD1 (5 bases). The missing CDR3 end, 3 residues past where the read stops, is filled in from the germline J gene. The CDR3 runs to 12 residues. V dropped 5 bases and J dropped 2 bases, with 7 bases sitting between them. Germline CDR1 reads GTSNPN; CDR2 reads SVGIG (reference sequence).

Incomplete CDR3 DNA: TGTGCCAGCAGCGCGGGCGGGGGGCGAACTGAA. Protein sequence: CASSAGGGRTE. The full CDR3 sequence reads CASSAGGGRTEAFF. This rearrangement joins TRBV7-2 to TRBJ1-1, with a tentative D call TRBD1 (6 bases). The CDR3 goes on 3 residues after the read ends, and that part is filled in from the germline J gene. The CDR3 runs to 14 residues. Trimming took 5 bases from V and 5 from J, leaving 15 bases between them. Per germline, CDR1 SGHTA and CDR2 FQGNSA.

About this clone: The CDR3 end is not reached by the read, which stops 3 residues before it; the germline J gene fills it in. The rearrangement joins TRBV11-2 to TRBJ1-2; 7 nucleotides align to TRBD1. The CDR3 contains 13 residues. The germline V gene has CDR1 SGHAT and CDR2 FQNNGV. The CDR3 sequence is CASSLDQGDGYTF. The DNA read from the CDR3 is TGTGCCAGCAGCTTAGACCAGGGGGACGGC.

Comment on this clone: The read stops 3 residues short of the end of the CDR3; the missing end is completed from the germline J gene. The J gene is TRBJ1-5, the V gene TRBV7-2; the D gene is possibly TRBD1 (6 bases). Germline V gives CDR1 SGHTA, CDR2 FQGNSA. The CDR3 is 13 residues long. With 3 bases removed from V and 8 bases from J, the gap between germline ends came to 11 bases. The CDR3 protein is CASSFGGGEPQHF. Partial CDR3 DNA: TGTGCCAGCAGCTTTGGAGGGGGTGAGCCC.

Of note for this clone: With the read ending 3 residues before the CDR3 end, the germline J gene is used to fill in that end. The chain couples TRBV30 to TRBJ1-1; 11 bases line up with TRBD1. Looked up from germline, CDR1 is GTSNPN and CDR2 is SVGIG (reference sequence). V was clipped by 7 bases and J by 4 bases; unmatched bases: 5. The CDR3 runs 13 residues. CDR3 DNA (partial): TGTGCCTTGGACAGGGGGCGCGCCACTGAA. This gives the protein CALDRGRATE. The entire CDR3 protein is CALDRGRATEAFF.

Concerning this clone itself: With the read ending 3 residues before the CDR3 end, the germline J gene is used to fill in that end. The chain recombines TRBV14 with TRBJ2-1; a weak D match, TRBD1 (5 bases). The ends were cut back, 1 base at V and 9 bases at J, with 10 bases in the middle. This CDR3 region has 13 residues. The germline CDR1 and CDR2 sequences are SGHDN and FVKESK. The CDR3: CASSQGSGFEQFF. CDR3 bases read: TGTGCCAGCAGCCAAGGGTCAGGGTTTGAG.

To note about this clone: The read finishes 3 residues shy of the CDR3 end, and the germline J gene is used to complete it. The chain recombines TRBV7-2 with TRBJ1-5, with a possible D match to TRBD1 (5 bases). CDR1 is SGHTA and CDR2 is FQGNSA in the germline V gene. The V end lost 8 bases, the J end lost 4 bases, and 9 bases lay between the germline ends. This CDR3 is built from 12 residues. Partial CDR3 DNA: TGTGCCAGCCCCAGGGAAAATCAGCCC. The encoded protein is CASPRENQP. The entire CDR3 protein reads CASPRENQPQHF.

Details on this clone: The CDR3 end lies 3 residues beyond the end of the read and is filled in from the germline J gene. The chain couples TRBV30 to TRBJ1-3, with D possibly matching TRBD1 (5 bases). CDR3 size: 15 residues. V was shortened by 0 bases and J by 0 bases, with 9 bases between the two germline ends. Germline CDR1 and CDR2: GTSNPN and SVGIG (reference sequence). CDR3: CAWSVGDFSGNTIYF. Partial CDR3 DNA: TGTGCCTGGAGTGTAGGGGACTTCTCTGGAAACACC.

Comments on this clone: The read gets to within 3 residues of the CDR3 end, and the germline J gene fills in the rest. J is TRBJ2-1 and V is TRBV19; 7 bases agree with TRBD1. CDR3 length equals 16 residues. Germline V gives CDR1 LNHDA, CDR2 SQIVND (reference sequence). V was pared by 9 bases and J by 6 bases, with 17 bases of the junction left unmatched. The CDR3 loop reads CASHMGDRLLRNEQFF. The part of the CDR3 DNA that was read is TGTGCCAGCCACATGGGGGACAGACTCTTACGCAATGAG.

On this clone: The read falls 3 residues short of the CDR3 end, and the missing part is taken from the germline J gene. The V gene is TRBV6-1, the J gene TRBJ2-1; 8 bases align to TRBD2. From germline, CDR1 is MNHNS and CDR2 SASEGT. With 1 base clipped from V and 0 bases from J, the junction kept 2 bases outside the gene matches. CDR3 size: 16 residues. CDR3 sequence: CASSEGAGGSYNEQFF. The DNA read from the CDR3 is TGTGCCAGCAGTGAAGGGGCGGGGGGCTCCTACAATGAG.

A remark on this clone: The CDR3 is cut off 3 residues early in the read; its end comes from the germline J gene. The chain links TRBV19 to TRBJ1-2; D unresolved. CDR1 and CDR2 (germline): LNHDA, SQIVND (reference sequence). The CDR3 has 13 residues. The sequenced part of the CDR3 DNA is TGTGCCAGTAGTACCGACTACTACAATGAC. It yields the protein CASSTDYYND. The whole CDR3 reads CASSTDYYNDYTF.

Of note for this clone: The read terminates 3 residues ahead of where the CDR3 ends, so the germline J gene completes it. The genes are TRBV20-1 and TRBJ2-3, with 11 bases fitting TRBD2. V lost 6 bases and J lost 1; bases outside the gene matches: 6. Germline assignment: CDR1 DFQATT and CDR2 SNEGSKA (reference sequence). This CDR3 has 15 amino acids. The sequenced part of the CDR3 DNA is TGCAGTGCCACGGGACTAGCGGACCGCACAGATACG. Translation: CSATGLADRTDT. The CDR3 as a whole reads CSATGLADRTDTQYF.

About this clone: The read ends 3 residues before the CDR3 terminus; that terminus is restored from the germline J gene. This chain links TRBV7-9 with TRBJ1-1, with D possibly matching TRBD1 (5 bases). The CDR3 is 13 amino acids. Germline V lookup: CDR1 SEHNR, CDR2 FQNEAQ (reference sequence). The sequenced CDR3 bases are TGTGCCAGCAGCTCAAGTGAGTCAGGGCTA. It is translated as CASSSSESGL. The full CDR3 protein reads CASSSSESGLAFF.

A word on this clone: Sequencing ends 3 residues short of the CDR3 end; the germline J gene provides the rest. The rearrangement links TRBV20-1 to TRBJ2-7; D is uncertain. From germline, CDR1 is DFQATT and CDR2 SNEGSKA (reference sequence). V lost 1 base to trimming and J lost 3 bases, with 7 bases between them. This CDR3 has 12 amino acids. CDR3 DNA (partial): TGCAGTGCTAGAGGTAGTCGCTACGAG. It yields the protein CSARGSRYE. The whole CDR3 sequence reads CSARGSRYEQYF.

Details on this clone: The read halts 3 residues ahead of the CDR3 end, with the missing end drawn from the germline J gene. This chain uses TRBV2 with TRBJ2-5; a possible D gene is TRBD2 (5 bases). CDR3 length: 10 residues. CDR1 is SNHLY and CDR2 is FYNNEI in the germline V gene. V dropped 8 bases and J dropped 7 bases, with 8 bases sitting between them. The DNA read from the CDR3 is TGTGCCAGCGGGAGCGGGACC. Protein: CASGSGT. The entire CDR3 protein is CASGSGTQYF.

The CDR3 here is CASSLIVGDRIITEAFF. The CDR3 DNA, read in part, is TGCGCCAGCAGCTTAATCGTTGGGGACAGGATAATCACTGAA. The chain carries TRBV5-1 and TRBJ1-1, with TRBD1 matching 8 bases. The read falls 3 residues short of the CDR3 end, and the missing part is taken from the germline J gene. V shed 2 bases and J 4 bases; nucleotides not matched to a gene: 13. The CDR3 is 17 residues long. Germline V lookup: CDR1 SGHRS, CDR2 YFSETQ.

As regards this clone: The read finishes 3 residues shy of the CDR3 end, and the germline J gene is used to complete it. The chain joins TRBV19 to TRBJ2-2; 7 bases line up with TRBD1. The germline V gene encodes CDR1 LNHDA and CDR2 SQIVND (reference sequence). CDR3 length: 14 amino acids. The sequenced part of the CDR3 DNA is TGTGCCAGTCAACCGGGACAGAGGGATGAAAAG. This encodes CASQPGQRDEK. The entire CDR3 protein reads CASQPGQRDEKLFF. Looking up the rest from reference TRBV19 and TRBJ2-2 gives the full variable domain: DGGITQSPKYLFRKEGQNVTLSCEQNLNHDAMYWYRQDPGQGLRLIYYSQIVNDFQKGDIAEGYSVSREKKESFPLTVTSAQKNPTAFYLCASQPGQRDEKLFFGEGSRLTVL.

Remarks on this clone: The read is 3 residues too short to cover the CDR3 end, so that end is filled in from the germline J gene. The chain combines TRBV27 with TRBJ2-7; D is perhaps TRBD2 (5 bases). V was clipped by 0 bases and J by 1 base, with 7 bases between them. Germline CDR1 reads MNHEY; CDR2 reads SMNVEV (reference sequence). CDR3 length: 14 residues. The CDR3 DNA, read in part, is TGTGCCAGCAGTTTATCGGGCGGGTCCTACGAG. This translates into CASSLSGGSYE. The entire CDR3 protein reads CASSLSGGSYEQYF.

Concerning this clone itself: The missing CDR3 end, 3 residues past where the read stops, is filled in from the germline J gene. The rearrangement links TRBV5-1 to TRBJ2-3, with 8 bases fitting TRBD2. Per germline, CDR1 SGHRS and CDR2 YFSETQ. This CDR3 contains 17 residues. With 1 base clipped from V and 7 bases from J, the junction kept 14 bases outside the gene matches. Incomplete CDR3 DNA: TGCGCCAGCAGCTTGCCCCAGTCCGGGGGGGCCAAGAATACG. Translating it yields CASSLPQSGGAKNT. The full CDR3 reads CASSLPQSGGAKNTQYF.

In regard to this clone: Coverage ceases 3 residues before the CDR3 finishes, and the germline J gene fills in the end. The V gene is TRBV7-9, the J gene TRBJ2-1, with 7 positions matching TRBD1. Trimming took 2 bases from V and 7 from J; bases not matched to a gene: 5. Germline values: CDR1 SEHNR, CDR2 FQNEAQ (reference sequence). This CDR3 has 14 residues. This chain's CDR3 is CASSLKDRRNEQFF. The sequenced part of the CDR3 DNA is TGTGCCAGCAGCTTAAAGGACAGGCGAAATGAG.